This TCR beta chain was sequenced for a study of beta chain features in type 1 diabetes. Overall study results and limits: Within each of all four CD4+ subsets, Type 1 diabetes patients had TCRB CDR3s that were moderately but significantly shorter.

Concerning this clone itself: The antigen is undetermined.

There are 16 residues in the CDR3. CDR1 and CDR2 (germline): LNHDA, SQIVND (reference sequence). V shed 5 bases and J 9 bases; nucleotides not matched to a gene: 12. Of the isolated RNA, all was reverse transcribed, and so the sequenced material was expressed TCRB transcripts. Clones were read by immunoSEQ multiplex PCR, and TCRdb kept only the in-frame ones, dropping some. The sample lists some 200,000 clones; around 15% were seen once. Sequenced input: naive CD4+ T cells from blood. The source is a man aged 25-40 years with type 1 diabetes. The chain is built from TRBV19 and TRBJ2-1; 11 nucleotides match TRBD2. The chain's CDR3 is CASSALWSSGRLEQFF. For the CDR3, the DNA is TGTGCCAGTAGTGCCCTTTGGTCTAGCGGGAGGCTTGAGCAGTTCTTC.